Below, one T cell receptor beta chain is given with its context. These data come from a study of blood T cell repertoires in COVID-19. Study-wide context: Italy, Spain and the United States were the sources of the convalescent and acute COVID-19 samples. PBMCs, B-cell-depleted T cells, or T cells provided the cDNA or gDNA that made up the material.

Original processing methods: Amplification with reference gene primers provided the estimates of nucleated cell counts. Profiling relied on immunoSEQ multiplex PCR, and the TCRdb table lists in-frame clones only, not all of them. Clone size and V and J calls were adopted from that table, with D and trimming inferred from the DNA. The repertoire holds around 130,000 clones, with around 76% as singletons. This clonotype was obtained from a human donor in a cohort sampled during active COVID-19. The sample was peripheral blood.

The CDR3 reads CASSLAAVYSYNEQFF. Here the CDR3 DNA reads TGCGCCAGCAGCTTGGCCGCGGTGTACTCCTACAATGAGCAGTTCTTC. V usage is TRBV5-1 and J usage is TRBJ2-1; D unresolved. The CDR3 extends over 16 amino acids. V lost 0 bases and J 0 bases, leaving 10 bases between the germline ends. Germline CDR1 SGHRS, CDR2 YFSETQ. The full variable domain, its missing parts supplied by reference TRBV5-1 and TRBJ2-1, is KAGVTQTPRYLIKTRGQQVTLSCSPISGHRSVSWYQQTPGQGLQFLFEYFSETQRNKGNFPGRFSGRQFSNSRSEMNVSTLELGDSALYLCASSLAAVYSYNEQFFGPGTRLTVL.